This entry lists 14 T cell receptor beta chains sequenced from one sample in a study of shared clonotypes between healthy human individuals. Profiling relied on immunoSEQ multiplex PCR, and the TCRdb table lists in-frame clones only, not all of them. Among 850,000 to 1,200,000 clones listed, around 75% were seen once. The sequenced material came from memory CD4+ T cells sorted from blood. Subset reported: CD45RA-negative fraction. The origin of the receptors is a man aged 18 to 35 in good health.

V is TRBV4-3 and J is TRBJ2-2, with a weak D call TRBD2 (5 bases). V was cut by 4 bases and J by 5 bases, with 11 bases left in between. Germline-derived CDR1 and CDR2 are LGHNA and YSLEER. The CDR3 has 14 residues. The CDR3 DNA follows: TGCGCCAGCAGCCCGGAGGCCGGGACCGGGGAGCTGTTTTTT. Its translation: CASSPEAGTGELFF.

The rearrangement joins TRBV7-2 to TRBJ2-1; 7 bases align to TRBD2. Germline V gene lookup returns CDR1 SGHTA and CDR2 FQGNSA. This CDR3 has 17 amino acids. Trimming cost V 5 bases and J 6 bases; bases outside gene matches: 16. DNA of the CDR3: TGTGCCAGCAGCCTAACTAGCGTCCTCCCTGGGAGCAATGAGCAGTTCTTC. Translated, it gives CASSLTSVLPGSNEQFF.

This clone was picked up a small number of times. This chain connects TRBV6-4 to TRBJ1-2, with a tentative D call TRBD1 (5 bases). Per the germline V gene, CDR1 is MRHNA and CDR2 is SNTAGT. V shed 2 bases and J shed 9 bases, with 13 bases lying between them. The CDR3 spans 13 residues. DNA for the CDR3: TGTGCCAGCAGTGACGGGGGAACTGGTCGCTACACCTTC. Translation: CASSDGGTGRYTF.

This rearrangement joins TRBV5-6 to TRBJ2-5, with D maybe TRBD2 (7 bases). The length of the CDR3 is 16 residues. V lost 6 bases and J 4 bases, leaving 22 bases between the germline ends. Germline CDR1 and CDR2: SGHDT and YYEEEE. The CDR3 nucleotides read TGTGCCAGCACCCGACTTGGGGGGGCAGGGACAGAGACCCAGTACTTC. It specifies CASTRLGGAGTETQYF.

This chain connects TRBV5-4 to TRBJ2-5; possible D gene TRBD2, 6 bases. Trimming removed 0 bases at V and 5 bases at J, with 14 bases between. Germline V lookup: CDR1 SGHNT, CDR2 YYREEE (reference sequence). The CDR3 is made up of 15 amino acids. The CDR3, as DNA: TGTGCCAGCAGCTTGGCCGGGGGATCGTGGGAGACCCAGTACTTC. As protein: CASSLAGGSWETQYF. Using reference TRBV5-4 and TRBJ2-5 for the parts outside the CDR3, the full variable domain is ETGVTQSPTHLIKTRGQQVTLRCSSQSGHNTVSWYQQALGQGPQFIFQYYREEENGRGNFPPRFSGLQFPNYSSELNVNALELDDSALYLCASSLAGGSWETQYFGPGTRLLVL.

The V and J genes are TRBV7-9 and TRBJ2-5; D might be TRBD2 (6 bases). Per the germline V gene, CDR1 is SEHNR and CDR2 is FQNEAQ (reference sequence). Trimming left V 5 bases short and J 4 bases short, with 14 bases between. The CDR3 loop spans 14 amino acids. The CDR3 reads CASSRLGGVETQYF. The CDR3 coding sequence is TGTGCCAGCAGCCGACTAGGAGGCGTAGAGACCCAGTACTTC.

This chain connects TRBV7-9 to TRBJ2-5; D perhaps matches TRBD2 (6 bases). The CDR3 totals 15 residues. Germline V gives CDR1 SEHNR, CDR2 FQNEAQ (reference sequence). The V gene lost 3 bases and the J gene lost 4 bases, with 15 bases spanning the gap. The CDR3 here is CASSFGLHEGETQYF. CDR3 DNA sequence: TGTGCCAGCAGCTTTGGACTACACGAGGGAGAGACCCAGTACTTC. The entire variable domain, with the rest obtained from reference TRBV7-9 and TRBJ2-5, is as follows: DTGVSQNPRHKITKRGQNVTFRCDPISEHNRLYWYRQTLGQGPEFLTYFQNEAQLEKSRLLSDRFSAERPKGSFSTLEIQRTEQGDSAMYLCASSFGLHEGETQYFGPGTRLLVL.

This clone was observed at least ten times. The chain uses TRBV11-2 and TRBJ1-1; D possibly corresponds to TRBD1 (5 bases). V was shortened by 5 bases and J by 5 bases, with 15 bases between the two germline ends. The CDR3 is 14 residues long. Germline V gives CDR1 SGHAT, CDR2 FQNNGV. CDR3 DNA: TGTGCCAGCAGCCACATGGTGGGGGGTACTGAAGCTTTCTTT. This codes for CASSHMVGGTEAFF.

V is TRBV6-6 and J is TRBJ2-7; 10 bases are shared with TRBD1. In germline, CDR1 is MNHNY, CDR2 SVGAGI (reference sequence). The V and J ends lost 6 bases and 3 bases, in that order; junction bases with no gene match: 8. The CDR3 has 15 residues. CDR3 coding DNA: TGTGCCAGCAGACCGACAGGGGGCGGATACTACGAGCAGTACTTC. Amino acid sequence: CASRPTGGGYYEQYF.

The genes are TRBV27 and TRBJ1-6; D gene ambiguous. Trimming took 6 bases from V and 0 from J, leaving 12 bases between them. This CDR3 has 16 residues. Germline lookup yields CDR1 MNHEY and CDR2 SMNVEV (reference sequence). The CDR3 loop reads CASRPSDSSYNSPLHF. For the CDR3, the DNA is TGTGCCAGCAGACCCTCGGATAGCTCCTATAATTCACCCCTCCACTTT.

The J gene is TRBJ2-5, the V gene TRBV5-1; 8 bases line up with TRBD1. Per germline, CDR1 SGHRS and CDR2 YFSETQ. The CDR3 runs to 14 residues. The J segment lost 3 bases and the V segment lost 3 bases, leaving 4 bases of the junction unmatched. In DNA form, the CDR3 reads TGCGCCAGCAGCTGGGGACAGGAGAAAGAGACCCAGTACTTC. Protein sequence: CASSWGQEKETQYF.

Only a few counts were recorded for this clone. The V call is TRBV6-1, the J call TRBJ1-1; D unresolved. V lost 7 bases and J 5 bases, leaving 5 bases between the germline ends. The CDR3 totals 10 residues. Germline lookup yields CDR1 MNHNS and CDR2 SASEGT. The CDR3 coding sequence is TGTGCCAGCACGATAACTGAAGCTTTCTTT. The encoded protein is CASTITEAFF.

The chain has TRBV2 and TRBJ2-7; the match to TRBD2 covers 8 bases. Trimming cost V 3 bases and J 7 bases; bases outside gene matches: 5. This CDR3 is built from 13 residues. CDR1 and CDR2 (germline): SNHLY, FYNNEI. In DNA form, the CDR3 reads TGTGCCAGCAGTGACGTAGCGGGAATTGAGCAGTACTTC. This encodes CASSDVAGIEQYF.

The CDR3: CASTAGKNSPLHF. The CDR3 region has the DNA TGCGCCAGCACAGCAGGGAAGAATTCACCCCTCCACTTT. The chain has TRBV10-1 and TRBJ1-6, with D perhaps TRBD1 (5 bases). The V and J ends lost 7 bases and 7 bases respectively, with 11 bases between them. The CDR3 has 13 residues. Germline V gives CDR1 WNHNN, CDR2 SYGVQD (reference sequence).